The following is a T cell receptor (beta chain) sequence with its context. Germline CDR1 KGHDR, CDR2 SFDVKD. J gave up 3 bases and V 3 bases, and 9 bases lay outside the gene matches. This CDR3 region has 17 residues. This sample was included in a study of blood T cell repertoires in COVID-19. Study-level background: The United States, Italy and Spain provided the acute and convalescent COVID-19 samples. The cDNA or gDNA used as material had been derived from T cells, B-cell-depleted T cells, or PBMCs.

Profiling relied on immunoSEQ multiplex PCR, and the TCRdb table lists in-frame clones only, not all of them. Among about 300,000 clones, more than 80% were seen once, and the ten largest hold roughly 6.3%. A Seattle source enrolled patients during active infection and followed them longitudinally. This clonotype was obtained from a woman aged 50 to 65 with COVID-19, enrolled during active disease. This chain joins TRBV24-1 and TRBJ2-3, with TRBD2 matching 9 bases. What was sequenced was peripheral blood. CDR3 amino acids: CATSDPLSGRGTDTQYF. The CDR3, as DNA: TGTGCCACCAGTGATCCCCTTAGCGGGAGAGGGACAGATACGCAGTATTTT.